Following are 3 T cell receptor beta chains from one sample sequenced in a study of T-cell reconstitution after alpha-beta-depleted transplantation in children. Unique molecular identifiers tagged the TCRbeta library. MiXCR, applied by TCRdb to the PCR reads, yields one record per CDR3 protein. Found here are fewer than 120,000 distinct CDR3 sequences, 10% of them singletons; the top ten hold more than 7%. The sample consisted of PBMCs from the stem cell graft donor, taken from the stem cell graft. The origin of the receptors is a human donor who donated a stem cell graft to a child with acute lymphoblastic leukemia.

This clonotype appeared many times. This chain uses TRBV10-3 with TRBJ1-5, with 8 bases that match TRBD1. Germline-derived CDR1 and CDR2 are ENHRY and SYGVKD. V shed 3 bases, J shed 0 bases, and the junction held 7 bases outside the gene matches. The CDR3 contains 17 residues. CDR3 sequence reads: CAISDGTGLYSNQPQHF. The CDR3 DNA sequence: TGTGCCATCAGTGACGGGACAGGACTTTATAGCAATCAGCCCCAGCATTTT.

This clonotype was found many times. This sequence joins TRBV20-1 and TRBJ2-1, with TRBD2 matching over 9 bases. The CDR3 runs to 14 residues. Looked up from germline, CDR1 is DFQATT and CDR2 is SNEGSKA (reference sequence). CDR3 sequence reads: CSTPVVAGDNEQFF. The CDR3 DNA reads as TGCAGCACACCAGTGGTAGCGGGGGACAATGAGCAGTTCTTC.

This clonotype was seen ten or more times. The chain couples TRBV5-6 to TRBJ1-4; D is possibly TRBD1 (5 bases). This CDR3 contains 15 residues. Trimming took off 4 bases at V and 3 bases at J, with 13 bases between the two ends. Germline V gene lookup returns CDR1 SGHDT and CDR2 YYEEEE. CDR3: CASSADPGPNEKLFF. Written as DNA, the CDR3 is TGTGCCAGCAGCGCTGATCCGGGACCTAATGAAAAACTGTTTTTT.